The present entry profiles one T cell receptor beta chain with its context. Its specificity is not known. The sample is drawn from a study of neoadjuvant nivolumab and ipilimumab in lung cancer. The V gene's germline CDR1 is MGHRA and CDR2 YSYEKL. V lost 1 base and J lost 2, with 4 bases in between. There are 13 residues in the CDR3. General observations from the study: TCR clonality did not significantly correlate with pathologic tumor regression. Compared with tumor-adjacent uninvolved lung, resected tumors showed greater richness and clonality.

The repertoire was sequenced with immunoSEQ multiplex PCR; TCRdb's copy has only in-frame clones and lacks some. In the table there are fewer than 20,000 clones, over 70% of which are singletons. This chain links TRBV4-1 with TRBJ2-3; D call uncertain. The receptor was isolated from an adult with non-small cell lung cancer. Sequences were derived from peripheral blood, sampled before neoadjuvant nivolumab, alone or with ipilimumab. The CDR3 coding sequence is TGCGCCAGCAGCCAAGCAAACACAGATACGCAGTATTTT. It translates to CASSQANTDTQYF.